The 18 T cell receptor beta chains listed next were all sequenced from one sample in a study of T cell responses to AZD1222 COVID-19 vaccine. TCRdb keeps only in-frame clones here, not all; method: immunoSEQ multiplex PCR. The data hold under 150,000 clones, with roughly nine tenths observed a single time. Specimen: peripheral blood, collected 28 days after the second AZD1222 dose. All receptors come from an adult who received the AZD1222 COVID-19 vaccine.

V is TRBV6-5 and J is TRBJ1-1; D is possibly TRBD1 (6 bases). The CDR3 contains 14 residues. Per the germline V gene, CDR1 is MNHEY and CDR2 is SVGAGI. The V and J ends lost 0 bases and 3 bases respectively, with 8 bases between them. CDR3 bases: TGTGCCAGCAGTTACTCAAGGGGGGACACTGAAGCTTTCTTT. Its translation: CASSYSRGDTEAFF.

J is TRBJ1-2 and V is TRBV19; tentatively, D is TRBD1 (5 bases). The CDR3 is 15 residues long. Trimming took off 3 bases at V and 1 base at J, with 12 bases between the two ends. Germline CDR1 and CDR2: LNHDA and SQIVND (reference sequence). Written as DNA, the CDR3 is TGTGCCAGTAGTATTGAGGACAAGTATAACTATGGCTACACCTTC. Translated, it gives CASSIEDKYNYGYTF.

This clone is termed medium-sized (0.01 to 0.1%). J is TRBJ1-2 and V is TRBV16; a possible D gene is TRBD1 (5 bases). The CDR3 is 15 amino acids. Per germline, CDR1 KGHSY and CDR2 FQNENV. V lost 2 bases to trimming and J lost 0 bases, with 10 bases between them. CDR3 DNA: TGTGCCAGCAGCCAAAGGCAGGGCGCTAACTATGGCTACACCTTC. It yields the protein CASSQRQGANYGYTF.

This chain connects TRBV5-4 to TRBJ2-2; D is unresolved. This CDR3 region has 13 residues. Trimming cost V 4 bases and J 5 bases, with 9 bases left between them. Germline V gives CDR1 SGHNT, CDR2 YYREEE (reference sequence). Written as DNA, the CDR3 is TGTGCCAGCAGCCCACCGCTGACCGGGGAGCTGTTTTTT. Translated: CASSPPLTGELFF.

The count of this clone is one. The chain has TRBV24-1 and TRBJ2-3; D remains unclear. This CDR3 has 13 amino acids. Trimming removed 7 bases at V and 3 bases at J, with 10 bases between. Germline lookup yields CDR1 KGHDR and CDR2 SFDVKD. The DNA of the CDR3 is TGTGCCACCAGGGGGATGGAAACAGATACGCAGTATTTT. Translation: CATRGMETDTQYF.

The gene calls are TRBV18 and TRBJ2-3; the match to TRBD1 covers 10 bases. This CDR3 spans 13 amino acids. The germline V gene has CDR1 KGHSH and CDR2 LQKENI. V lost 7 bases to trimming and J lost 3 bases; unmatched junction nucleotides: 1. The CDR3 is CASLGQGTDTQYF. CDR3 coding DNA: TGTGCCAGCTTGGGACAGGGGACAGATACGCAGTATTTT.

The chain is built from TRBV4-1 and TRBJ1-6; TRBD1 might be the D (5 bases). V lost 0 bases and J lost 9, with 15 bases in between. Germline loops: CDR1 MGHRA, CDR2 YSYEKL. The CDR3 has 16 residues. The CDR3, as DNA: TGCGCCAGCAGCCAAGAACCAGGGAGTGGGAGTTCACCCCTCCACTTT. Amino acids: CASSQEPGSGSSPLHF.

The chain employs TRBV6-1 and TRBJ2-7, with 7 bases matching TRBD1. J gave up 0 bases and V 2 bases, and 4 bases lay outside the gene matches. The germline V gene has CDR1 MNHNS and CDR2 SASEGT. The CDR3 totals 15 residues. CDR3 sequence reads: CASSERGQHSYEQYV. DNA for the CDR3: TGTGCCAGCAGTGAAAGGGGACAGCACTCCTACGAGCAGTACGTC.

This clone was found a few times. V is TRBV6-5 and J is TRBJ2-7; D not resolved. The CDR3 loop spans 13 amino acids. Germline values: CDR1 MNHEY, CDR2 SVGAGI. V lost 5 bases and J lost 3, with 11 bases in between. For the CDR3, the DNA is TGTGCCAGCAGTAAGTCACAAGGCTACGAGCAGTACTTC. It specifies CASSKSQGYEQYF.

This clone was counted a single time. This rearrangement joins TRBV29-1 to TRBJ1-1; D is undetermined. CDR3 length: 14 amino acids. With 7 bases removed from V and 4 bases from J, the gap between germline ends came to 19 bases. CDR1 and CDR2 (germline): SQVTM, ANQGSEA. This CDR3 reads CSAVPSWSSTEAFF. CDR3 DNA sequence: TGCAGCGCCGTCCCTTCCTGGTCGAGCACTGAAGCTTTCTTT.

The rearrangement joins TRBV19 to TRBJ1-1; D is possibly TRBD1 (6 bases). CDR1 is LNHDA and CDR2 is SQIVND in the germline V gene (reference sequence). Trimming stripped 3 bases from V and 3 bases from J, with 11 bases between. The CDR3 contains 14 residues. In DNA, the CDR3 is TGTGCCAGTAGTATCCAGGGGTATGACACTGAAGCTTTCTTT. Translating it yields CASSIQGYDTEAFF.

The chain carries TRBV20-1 and TRBJ2-1; TRBD2 might be the D (5 bases). The length of the CDR3 is 11 residues. V was pared by 8 bases and J by 7 bases, with 12 bases between. Germline values: CDR1 DFQATT, CDR2 SNEGSKA (reference sequence). CDR3: CSTGSRNEQFF. CDR3 DNA: TGCAGTACGGGGAGCAGGAATGAGCAGTTCTTC.

The gene calls are TRBV4-1 and TRBJ1-1, with unresolved D. V was shortened by 3 bases and J by 5 bases, with 13 bases between the two germline ends. Per germline, CDR1 MGHRA and CDR2 YSYEKL. This CDR3 spans 14 amino acids. Here the CDR3 reads CASSQRSSGTEAFF. The DNA of the CDR3 is TGCGCCAGCAGCCAGAGGTCCTCGGGGACTGAAGCTTTCTTT.

This CDR3 is CASRSPLSGGPQPQHF. The DNA for the CDR3 is TGTGCCAGTAGAAGCCCCCTATCGGGAGGGCCTCAGCCCCAGCATTTT. The chain joins TRBV19 to TRBJ1-5; D unresolved. The germline gives CDR1 LNHDA, CDR2 SQIVND (reference sequence). V was pared by 6 bases and J by 6 bases, with 21 bases between. This CDR3 is 16 amino acids long.

V is TRBV9 and J is TRBJ1-2; 8 nucleotides agree with TRBD1. Germline-derived CDR1 and CDR2 are SGDLS and YYNGEE. The CDR3 spans 16 residues. Trimming took 0 bases from V and 2 from J; bases not matched to a gene: 6. CDR3 loop: CASSVGPRDRNYGYTF. In DNA form, the CDR3 reads TGTGCCAGCAGCGTAGGTCCCCGGGACAGGAACTATGGCTACACCTTC.

V is TRBV7-8 and J is TRBJ2-2; the D gene could be TRBD1 or TRBD2 (6 bases each). V lost 5 bases and J 10 bases, leaving 17 bases between the germline ends. CDR3 length equals 14 residues. The germline CDR1 and CDR2 sequences are SGHVS and FQNEAQ. The CDR3 DNA reads TGTGCCAGCAGCCGAGGAAGGGGGGTCGAGGAGCTGTTTTTT. As protein: CASSRGRGVEELFF.

This chain uses TRBV27 with TRBJ2-3; D is ambiguous. V lost 5 bases and J 0 bases, leaving 15 bases between the germline ends. The CDR3 covers 16 residues. CDR1 and CDR2 (germline): MNHEY, SMNVEV (reference sequence). The CDR3: CASSMRTATSTDTQYF. CDR3 DNA sequence: TGTGCCAGCAGTATGCGGACCGCTACTAGCACAGATACGCAGTATTTT.

The chain recombines TRBV5-3 with TRBJ2-7; unclear D gene. TRBV5-3 is given ORF status, its function remaining uncertain. CDR3 length: 13 residues. V lost 5 bases and J lost 6, with 15 bases in between. CDR3 sequence: CARSPNRVGEQYV. The CDR3 DNA follows: TGTGCCAGAAGTCCCAATCGGGTAGGCGAGCAGTACGTC.